The following is a TCR beta chain sequence with its context. What it binds is unknown. TCRdb keeps only in-frame clones here, not all; method: immunoSEQ multiplex PCR. In the table there are 250,000 to 350,000 clones, less than 85% of which are singletons. V was cut by 6 bases and J by 7 bases, with 16 bases left in between. The CDR3 has 13 amino acids. The germline V gene has CDR1 SGHTA and CDR2 FQGNSA. The record originates from a study of cytotoxic CD8 clonotypes in ibrutinib-treated CLL. For the study at large: The subjects consisted of roughly ten relapsed/refractory and some 14 treatment-naive individuals, with some 18 IGHV unmutated. When averaged across all of the samples, the counts came to 255,043 productive templates and 85,000 to 95,000 productive rearrangements. Study-level points and caveats: Baseline clonality, higher than in age-matched healthy donors, tracked circulating CD8+ T-cell counts.

The sample in question was PBMCs, obtained at disease progression, from a patient treated with ibrutinib. V is TRBV7-2 and J is TRBJ2-7, with D perhaps TRBD1 (5 bases). This clonotype was sampled from a human donor with chronic lymphocytic leukemia. In nucleotides, the CDR3 is TGTGCCAGCAGTTGGTCAGGGCCGGGTGAGCAGTACTTC. As protein: CASSWSGPGEQYF.